Each of the 8 T cell receptor beta chains below was sequenced from the same sample in a study of patients and donors after allogeneic stem cell transplantation. TCRdb processed the RT-PCR reads anew with MiXCR; each CDR3 protein has one entry. The sample lists 57,000 or so distinct CDR3 sequences; about 14% were seen once. The source material was blood, either unsorted or a sorted T cell fraction (not recorded which). Source of these receptors: a human donor who was either an allogeneic HSCT recipient or a stem cell or donor lymphocyte infusion donor (not recorded which). It is not recorded whose cells these are; they may come from a transplant donor.

The CDR3 coding sequence is TGTGCCAGCAGTTTCAGTCTAGCGGGCTACGAGCAGTACTTC. It specifies CASSFSLAGYEQYF. The chain uses TRBV12-3 or TRBV12-4 and TRBJ2-7; 8 nucleotides match TRBD2. J was trimmed by 3 bases and V by 3 bases; bases with no gene match: 4. The CDR3 runs to 14 residues.

V and J are TRBV12-3 or TRBV12-4 and TRBJ2-7, with D uncertain. The CDR3 has 11 amino acids. The V end was cut by 6 bases, the J end by 3 bases, with 6 bases between. Written as DNA, the CDR3 is TGTGCCAGCAGCCAGAGCTACGAGCAGTACTTC. It specifies CASSQSYEQYF.

This clonotype was recorded many times. This chain uses TRBV12-3 or TRBV12-4 with TRBJ2-1, with TRBD2 identical over 10 bases. The CDR3 is 17 amino acids. After removal of 4 bases from V and 9 bases from J, the junction contained 15 bases not matched to a gene. The CDR3 coding sequence is TGTGCCAGCAGTTCCTTGGTGGGGCTAGCGGGAGAGGTTGAGCAGTTCTTC. Residues: CASSSLVGLAGEVEQFF.

Concerning this clonotype itself: Its ends do not fully match the called genes, so a read error is possible. The chain couples TRBV5-1 to TRBJ1-2, with D perhaps TRBD1 (5 bases). Per the germline V gene, CDR1 is SGHRS and CDR2 is YFSETQ. The CDR3 loop spans 19 amino acids. CDR3: CASSLDAGQHTVPGYGYIF. The DNA of the CDR3 is TGCGCCAGCAGCTTGGACGCGGGGCAGCATACAGTGCCGGGCTATGGCTACATCTTC.

This clonotype occurred many times. The chain links TRBV27 to TRBJ1-2, with 7 bases fitting TRBD1. V was clipped by 4 bases and J by 2 bases; unmatched bases: 1. CDR3 size: 13 residues. CDR1 and CDR2 from the germline V gene are MNHEY and SMNVEV (reference sequence). DNA of the CDR3: TGTGCCAGCAGTTCGACAGGGAACTATGGCTACACCTTC. Translated: CASSSTGNYGYTF.

V gene TRBV29-1 combines with J gene TRBJ2-1; D not resolved. The V and J ends lost 6 bases and 1 base respectively, with 13 bases between them. The CDR3 contains 14 residues. The germline V gene has CDR1 SQVTM and CDR2 ANQGSEA. The CDR3 nucleotides are TGCAGCGTGTTTAGGGTCATGTCCTACAATGAGCAGTTCTTC. The encoded protein is CSVFRVMSYNEQFF.

This clonotype was seen many times. The chain carries TRBV12-3 or TRBV12-4 and TRBJ1-4; D is perhaps TRBD1 (6 bases). This CDR3 region has 15 residues. Trimming pared 3 bases from V and 0 bases from J, leaving 8 bases between. The CDR3 bases are TGTGCCAGCAGTTTCACAGGGACAACTAATGAAAAACTGTTTTTT. It is translated as CASSFTGTTNEKLFF.

This clonotype was seen a few times. The rearrangement links TRBV7-2 to TRBJ2-1; 7 bases are a match to TRBD2. The V gene's germline CDR1 is SGHTA and CDR2 FQGNSA. V trimming: 2 bases; J trimming: 4 bases; junction bases outside the gene matches: 5. This CDR3 contains 15 residues. The CDR3 is CASSLMGGIYNEQFF. CDR3 nucleotides: TGTGCCAGCAGCTTAATGGGGGGGATATACAATGAGCAGTTCTTC.